Sequencing of this T cell receptor (beta chain) was carried out in a study of a mutant IDH1 vaccine in newly diagnosed glioma. The germline gives CDR1 MDHEN, CDR2 SYDVKM. The CDR3 sequence is 16 residues long. V gave up 5 bases and J gave up 1 base, with 15 bases separating them. About this clone: Its antigen is not known.

The time point denotes: week 35, safety follow-up. One vaccine dose held 300 ug of mutant IDH1 20-mer peptide and came with topical imiquimod. Repertoires were generated with immunoSEQ multiplex PCR, while TCRdb's copy carries only in-frame clones and drops some. The sample lists roughly 60,000 clones; more than 80% were seen once. The clonotype originates from a middle-aged man with glioma. The material was PBMCs, obtained from a glioma patient whose treatment included an IDH1 peptide vaccine. This sequence joins TRBV28 and TRBJ1-5; possible D gene TRBD1, 6 bases. The CDR3 sequence is CASSATGPESNQPQHF. CDR3 coding DNA: TGTGCCAGCAGTGCGACAGGTCCCGAAAGCAATCAGCCCCAGCATTTT.